These T cell receptor beta chains were read from a single sample in a study of blood T cell repertoires in COVID-19. Method: immunoSEQ multiplex PCR; TCRdb's copy keeps in-frame clones and lacks some. The sample holds 300,000 to 350,000 clones, approximately 85% seen once. Sequencing was carried out using PBMCs or T cells enriched from blood (not recorded which). The origin of the receptors is a man aged 25-40 years who had recovered from COVID-19. CDR3s include the opening cysteine and the closing phenylalanine or tryptophan. A D gene is named only where the DNA matches it firmly. Size values are once, few and many counts, or a class for expanded clones, and some rows have none.

abundance: .; d_gene: .; v_gene: TRBV12-3/TRBV12-4; j_gene: TRBJ1-2; CDR3nt: TGTGCCAGCAGCCCCGGACAGAACTATGGCTACACCTTC; CDR3aa: CASSPGQNYGYTF
abundance: .; d_gene: .; v_gene: TRBV19; j_gene: TRBJ2-7; CDR3nt: TGTGCCAGTAGTATATTAGGGGACGAGCAGTACTTC; CDR3aa: CASSILGDEQYF
abundance: .; d_gene: .; v_gene: TRBV30; j_gene: TRBJ2-7; CDR3nt: TGTGCCTGGAGTGTACCAGGGGGGCCCTACGAGCAGTACTTC; CDR3aa: CAWSVPGGPYEQYF
abundance: .; d_gene: .; v_gene: TRBV4-1; j_gene: TRBJ1-5; CDR3nt: TGCGCCAGCAGCCAACTCGCCCCGGGTCCCAATCAGCCCCAGCATTTT; CDR3aa: CASSQLAPGPNQPQHF
abundance: .; d_gene: .; v_gene: TRBV12-3/TRBV12-4; j_gene: TRBJ2-7; CDR3nt: TGTGCCAGCAGCCGACAGCCGACCTACGAGCAGTACTTC; CDR3aa: CASSRQPTYEQYF
abundance: .; d_gene: TRBD1; v_gene: TRBV2; j_gene: TRBJ1-5; CDR3nt: TGTGCCAGCAATCAAGACAGGGGCTGGAATCAGCCCCAGCATTTT; CDR3aa: CASNQDRGWNQPQHF
abundance: .; d_gene: .; v_gene: TRBV5-1; j_gene: TRBJ2-2; CDR3nt: TGCGCCAGCAGCTTGGCGGGCACCGGGGAGCTGTTTTTT; CDR3aa: CASSLAGTGELFF
abundance: .; d_gene: .; v_gene: TRBV6-5; j_gene: TRBJ1-5; CDR3nt: TGTGCACTGGGGGGGACTAATAGCAATCAGCCCCAGCATTTT; CDR3aa: CALGGTNSNQPQHF
abundance: .; d_gene: TRBD1; v_gene: TRBV27; j_gene: TRBJ1-5; CDR3nt: TGTGCCAGCAGTTTAACGGCAGGGGGAGTGGATGGCAATCAGCCCCAGCATTTT; CDR3aa: CASSLTAGGVDGNQPQHF
abundance: .; d_gene: .; v_gene: TRBV29-1; j_gene: TRBJ1-4; CDR3nt: TGCAGCGTTTCTCCGGGCCCTACCTTAAGCGGTGAAAAACTGTTTTTT; CDR3aa: CSVSPGPTLSGEKLFF
abundance: .; d_gene: .; v_gene: TRBV10-1; j_gene: TRBJ2-1; CDR3nt: TGCGCCAGCAGAGCTAGCAGGGGCTCCTACAATGAGCAGTTCTTC; CDR3aa: CASRASRGSYNEQFF
abundance: .; d_gene: .; v_gene: TRBV4-1; j_gene: TRBJ1-1; CDR3nt: TGCGCCAGCAGCCAAGCGTCTGAAGCTTTCTTT; CDR3aa: CASSQASEAFF
abundance: .; d_gene: .; v_gene: TRBV9; j_gene: TRBJ1-6; CDR3nt: TGTGCCAGCAGCGTATCTCCCATGGGCCCAAGCTCCTATAATTCACCCCTCCACTTT; CDR3aa: CASSVSPMGPSSYNSPLHF
abundance: once; d_gene: TRBD1; v_gene: TRBV6-5; j_gene: TRBJ1-2; CDR3nt: TGTGCCAGCAGTCCCGGGACAGGGAGTGGAGGCTACACCTTC; CDR3aa: CASSPGTGSGGYTF
abundance: .; d_gene: .; v_gene: TRBV5-1; j_gene: TRBJ1-6; CDR3nt: TGCGCCAGCAGCTTGGACAGGCTTGGCAATTCACCCCTCCACTTT; CDR3aa: CASSLDRLGNSPLHF
abundance: .; d_gene: .; v_gene: TRBV2; j_gene: TRBJ1-2; CDR3nt: TGTGCCAGCAGTGAAGGGGGCGGCTATGGCTACACCTTC; CDR3aa: CASSEGGGYGYTF
abundance: few; d_gene: TRBD1; v_gene: TRBV9; j_gene: TRBJ2-3; CDR3nt: TGTGCCAGCGCTAAAGGGACGACCGGGACAGGGGCCACAGATACGCAGTATTTT; CDR3aa: CASAKGTTGTGATDTQYF
abundance: .; d_gene: .; v_gene: TRBV30; j_gene: TRBJ2-1; CDR3nt: TGTGCCTGGGCCTCGGGGTCCTACAATGAGCAGTTCTTC; CDR3aa: CAWASGSYNEQFF
abundance: .; d_gene: TRBD1; v_gene: TRBV6-2/TRBV6-3; j_gene: TRBJ1-1; CDR3nt: TGTGCCAGCAGTTATTTTACCAGGGGGCCGAACACTGAAGCTTTCTTT; CDR3aa: CASSYFTRGPNTEAFF
abundance: .; d_gene: .; v_gene: TRBV5-6; j_gene: TRBJ1-6; CDR3nt: TGTGCCAGCAGCGTAGACAGGAATTCACCCCTCCACTTT; CDR3aa: CASSVDRNSPLHF
abundance: few; d_gene: .; v_gene: TRBV5-4; j_gene: TRBJ1-2; CDR3nt: .; CDR3aa: CASSTSDRAGYTF
abundance: .; d_gene: .; v_gene: TRBV19; j_gene: TRBJ1-2; CDR3nt: TGTGCCAGTAGCCCCCAGGGACTCTATGGCTACACCTTC; CDR3aa: CASSPQGLYGYTF
abundance: .; d_gene: TRBD1; v_gene: TRBV30; j_gene: TRBJ1-2; CDR3nt: TGTGCCTGGAGAGATAGGGGGCAGGTTGGCTACACCTTC; CDR3aa: CAWRDRGQVGYTF
abundance: .; d_gene: .; v_gene: TRBV11-2; j_gene: TRBJ2-2; CDR3nt: TGTGCCAGCAGTCAAACAGCGAACACCGGGGAGCTGTTTTTT; CDR3aa: CASSQTANTGELFF